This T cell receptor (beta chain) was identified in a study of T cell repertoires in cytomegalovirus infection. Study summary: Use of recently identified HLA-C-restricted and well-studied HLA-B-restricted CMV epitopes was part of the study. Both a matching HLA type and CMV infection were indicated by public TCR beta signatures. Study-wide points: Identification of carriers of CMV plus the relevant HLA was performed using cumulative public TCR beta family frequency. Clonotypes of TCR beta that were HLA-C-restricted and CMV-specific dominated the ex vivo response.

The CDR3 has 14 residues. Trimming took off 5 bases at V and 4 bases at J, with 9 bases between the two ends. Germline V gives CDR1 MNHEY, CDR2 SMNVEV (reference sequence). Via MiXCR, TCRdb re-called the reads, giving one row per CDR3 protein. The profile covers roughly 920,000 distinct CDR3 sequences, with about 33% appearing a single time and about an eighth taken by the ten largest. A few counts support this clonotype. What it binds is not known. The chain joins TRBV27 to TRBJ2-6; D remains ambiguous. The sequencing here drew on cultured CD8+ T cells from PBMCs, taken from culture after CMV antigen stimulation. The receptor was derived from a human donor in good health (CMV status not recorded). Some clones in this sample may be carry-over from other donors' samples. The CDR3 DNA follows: TGTGCCAGCAGTGGGTTTGTGGGGGCCAACGTCCTGACTTTC. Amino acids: CASSGFVGANVLTF.